In this sample, the clone carrying this T cell receptor (beta chain) turned up a few times. The antigen is unknown. Full-length variable regions came from constant-region reverse primers plus semi-nested Nested Universal Primer A PCR. MiXCR was run by TCRdb on the 5' RACE reads, yielding one entry per CDR3 protein. In the table there are tens of thousands of distinct CDR3 sequences, around 26% of which are singletons. V gave up 5 bases and J gave up 5 bases, with 12 bases separating them. Germline CDR1 SGHTA, CDR2 FQGNSA. The CDR3 has 14 residues. Regarding the study as a whole: Tumor memory CD4+ T cell TCR gene usage clustered with blood and lymph node memory CD4+ cells and lymph node naive CD4+ cells. Whole repertoires were not studied in the larger cohort, only one V-J beta rearrangement.

CD25-based Treg depletion was applied to purified naive CD4+ T cells. The sequenced sample consisted of naive CD4+ T cells sorted from blood. Specified subset: naive CD4+ T cells, CD4+CD45RA+CD25-. This receptor was taken from a female donor with breast cancer. The chain uses TRBV7-2 and TRBJ2-2; TRBD1 is a possible D gene (6 bases). CDR3 region: CASSATTGTGELFF. For the CDR3, the DNA is TGTGCCAGCAGCGCGACCACAGGGACCGGGGAGCTGTTTTTT.